In its sample, the clone carrying this T cell receptor beta chain was seen a few times. Its antigen is as yet unknown. One entry per CDR3 protein, called by TCRdb with MiXCR from the 5' RACE reads. The repertoire includes under 600,000 distinct CDR3 sequences, roughly 20% of them detected once, and around 9.2% sits in the top ten. These data belong to a study of T-cell memory formation after mild COVID-19. As for the study in general: Clusters were largely donor specific. Points from the study as a whole: There was no confirmation that second-wave clones peaking on day 37 were SARS-CoV-2 specific. Clones shrinking from day 15 to 85 showed even CD4/CD8 mixes; later expanders tilted CD4+.

The V segment lost 5 bases and the J segment 4 bases; nucleotides outside the gene matches: 5. This CDR3 region has 14 residues. Specimen: PBMCs or a T cell subset sorted from them (not recorded which). This sequence joins TRBV12-3 or TRBV12-4 and TRBJ2-5; 9 bases fit TRBD1. The TCR was taken from an adult woman who had mild COVID-19 (a few samples of this study predate the infection). Cell type and time point are not known. As DNA, the CDR3 is TGTGCCAGCAGTCACGGACAGGGGCGAGAGACCCAGTACTTC. Translated, it gives CASSHGQGRETQYF.